The entry below gives a single T cell receptor beta chain sequence along with its context. Its antigen remains unknown. V trimming: 0 bases; J trimming: 5 bases; junction bases outside the gene matches: 5. In germline, CDR1 is LGHNA, CDR2 YNFKEQ. The CDR3 covers 15 residues. The sample originates from a study of long-term antiretroviral therapy in people with HIV. Study results and caveats: Dominant in the repertoire at all time points were clones expanded before ART.

Assay version v3.0 of immunoSEQ was used, and it was run at survey level. The data were produced by immunoSEQ multiplex PCR, yet TCRdb's version contains in-frame clones alone and is incomplete. Altogether fewer than 25,000 clones are present, around 95% being singletons, with the ten largest covering 2.2%. HIV-positive participants were all treated in the United States. The chain links TRBV4-2 to TRBJ1-1, with 8 nucleotides matching TRBD1. This sequence was found in a woman aged 45-59 years with HIV. The sample here was unsorted PBMCs, taken roughly 5.1 years after starting antiretroviral therapy. The CDR3 bases are TGTGCCAGCAGCCAAGATACAGGGGGGAAAACTGAAGCTTTCTTT. Its translation is CASSQDTGGKTEAFF.